This entry features one T cell receptor beta chain sequence. This entry is derived from a study of shared clonotypes between healthy human individuals. Naive CD8 cells, CD45RO-negative and positively selected for CCR7, excluded terminally differentiated effector memory CD45RA+ cells. This CDR3 is built from 16 residues. Germline V gene lookup returns CDR1 MGHRA and CDR2 YSYEKL. Unmatched junction bases numbered 2, after V lost 0 bases and J lost 0 bases. Sequencing used immunoSEQ multiplex PCR; TCRdb keeps in-frame clones, though not all of them. The sample consists of hundreds of thousands of clones, roughly 96% of them appearing once.

The sample was naive CD8+ T cells sorted from blood. The clonotype originates from a young man in good health. This rearrangement joins TRBV4-1 to TRBJ1-5; 7 nucleotides agree with TRBD1. DNA for the CDR3: TGCGCCAGCAGCCAAGATACAGGGGATAGCAATCAGCCCCAGCATTTT. It is translated as CASSQDTGDSNQPQHF.